This T cell receptor beta chain was captured in a study of CD8 T cells in ankylosing spondylitis. Study outcomes and limitations: Reactive arthritis synovial fluid and blood previously showed some of these motif variants. About 8 highly homologous variants made up a TCR beta motif, and this motif appeared characteristic of ankylosing spondylitis blood. There was reportedly significant enrichment of clones that were disease-linked in matched ankylosing spondylitis synovial fluid.

Each TCR beta library was made by quantitative 5'-RACE that incorporated molecular barcodes. Via MiXCR, TCRdb re-called the 5' RACE reads, giving one row per CDR3 protein. The sample lists 80,000 to 100,000 distinct CDR3 sequences, about 8% occurring once. Germline CDR1 reads DFQATT; CDR2 reads SNEGSKA (reference sequence). This CDR3 is 15 amino acids long. Trimming took 5 bases from V and 4 from J; bases not matched to a gene: 13. The table lists this clonotype with many counts. Its specificity is not known. The TCR originated in a male donor with ankylosing spondylitis or in good health (not recorded which). The rearrangement uses TRBV20-1 and TRBJ1-1; 7 bases map to TRBD1. The sequenced sample consisted of blood, either unsorted or a sorted T cell fraction (not recorded which). Here the CDR3 reads CSALDREGPGTEAFF. The CDR3 nucleotides read TGCAGTGCTTTAGACAGGGAAGGGCCGGGCACTGAAGCTTTCTTT.